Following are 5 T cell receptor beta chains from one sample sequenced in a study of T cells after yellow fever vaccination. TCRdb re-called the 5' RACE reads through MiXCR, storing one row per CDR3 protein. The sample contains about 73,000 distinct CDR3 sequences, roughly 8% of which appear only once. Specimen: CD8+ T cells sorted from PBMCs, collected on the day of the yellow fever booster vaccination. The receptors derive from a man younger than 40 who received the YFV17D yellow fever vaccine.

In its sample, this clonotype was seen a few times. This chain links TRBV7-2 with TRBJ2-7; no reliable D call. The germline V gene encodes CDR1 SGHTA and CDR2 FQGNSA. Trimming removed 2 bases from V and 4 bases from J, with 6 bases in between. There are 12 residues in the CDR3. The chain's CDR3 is CASSLPGYEQYF. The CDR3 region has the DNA TGTGCCAGCAGCTTACCCGGATACGAGCAGTACTTC. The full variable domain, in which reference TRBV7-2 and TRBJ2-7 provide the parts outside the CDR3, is GAGVSQSPSNKVTEKGKDVELRCDPISGHTALYWYRQSLGQGLEFLIYFQGNSAPDKSGLPSDRFSAERTGGSVSTLTIQRTQQEDSAVYLCASSLPGYEQYFGPGTRLTVT.

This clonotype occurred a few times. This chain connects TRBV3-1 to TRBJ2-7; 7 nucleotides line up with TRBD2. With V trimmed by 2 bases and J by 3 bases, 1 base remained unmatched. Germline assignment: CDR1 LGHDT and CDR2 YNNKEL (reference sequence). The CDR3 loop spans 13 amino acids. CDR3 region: CASSQWEGYEQYF. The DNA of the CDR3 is TGTGCCAGCAGCCAATGGGAGGGCTACGAGCAGTACTTC.

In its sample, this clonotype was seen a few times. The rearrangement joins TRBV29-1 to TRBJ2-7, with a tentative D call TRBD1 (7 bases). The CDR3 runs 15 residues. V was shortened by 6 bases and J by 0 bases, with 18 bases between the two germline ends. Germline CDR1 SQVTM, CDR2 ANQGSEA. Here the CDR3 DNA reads TGCAGCGTACGAGGGGGCGGGGTGAGCTCCTACGAGCAGTACTTC. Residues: CSVRGGGVSSYEQYF.

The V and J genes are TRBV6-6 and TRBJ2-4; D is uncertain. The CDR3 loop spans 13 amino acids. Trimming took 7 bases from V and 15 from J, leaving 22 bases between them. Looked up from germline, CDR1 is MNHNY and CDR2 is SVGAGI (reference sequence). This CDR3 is CASTVTLGPAPYF. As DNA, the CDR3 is TGTGCCAGCACTGTTACACTGGGCCCAGCGCCGTACTTC.

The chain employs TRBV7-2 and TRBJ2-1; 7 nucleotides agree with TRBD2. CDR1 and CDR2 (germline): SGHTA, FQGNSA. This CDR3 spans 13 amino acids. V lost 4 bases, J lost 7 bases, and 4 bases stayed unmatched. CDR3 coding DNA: TGTGCCAGCAGCTCCTTAGCGGGTAATGAGCAGTTCTTC. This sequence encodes CASSSLAGNEQFF.